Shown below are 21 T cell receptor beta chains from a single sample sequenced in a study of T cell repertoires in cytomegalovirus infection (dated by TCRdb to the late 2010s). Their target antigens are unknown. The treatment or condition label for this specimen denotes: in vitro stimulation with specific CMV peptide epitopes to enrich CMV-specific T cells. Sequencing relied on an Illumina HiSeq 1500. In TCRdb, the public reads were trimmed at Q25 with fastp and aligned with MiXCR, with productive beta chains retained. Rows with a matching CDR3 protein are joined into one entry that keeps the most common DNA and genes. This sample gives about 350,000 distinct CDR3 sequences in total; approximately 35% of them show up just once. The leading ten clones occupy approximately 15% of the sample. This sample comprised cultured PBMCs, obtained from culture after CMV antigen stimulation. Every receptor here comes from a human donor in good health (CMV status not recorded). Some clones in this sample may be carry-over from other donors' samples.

The CDR3 here is CASSPPGLAVSYGYTF. In DNA form, the CDR3 reads TGTGCCAGCAGTCCACCGGGCCTAGCAGTCTCCTATGGCTACACCTTC. This chain joins TRBV6-1 and TRBJ1-2; D is undetermined. Germline values: CDR1 MNHNS, CDR2 SASEGT. The CDR3 covers 16 residues. V was shortened by 5 bases and J by 4 bases, with 20 bases between the two germline ends.

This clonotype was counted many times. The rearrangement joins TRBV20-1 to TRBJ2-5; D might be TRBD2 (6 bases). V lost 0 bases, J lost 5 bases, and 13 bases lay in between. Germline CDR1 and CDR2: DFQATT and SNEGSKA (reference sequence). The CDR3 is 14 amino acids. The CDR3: CSARDLRDGETQYF. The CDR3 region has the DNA TGCAGTGCTAGAGATTTGCGGGACGGGGAGACCCAGTACTTC.

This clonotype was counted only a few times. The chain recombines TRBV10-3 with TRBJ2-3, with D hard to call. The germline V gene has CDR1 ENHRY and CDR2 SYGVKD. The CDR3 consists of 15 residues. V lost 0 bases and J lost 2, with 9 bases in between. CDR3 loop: CAISESSWNTDTQYF. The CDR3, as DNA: TGTGCCATCAGTGAGTCGAGTTGGAACACAGATACGCAGTATTTT.

CDR3: CSVDGNMNTEAFF. Written as DNA, the CDR3 is TGCAGCGTGGACGGAAACATGAACACTGAAGCTTTCTTT. The J gene is TRBJ1-1, the V gene TRBV29-1, with D unclear. The germline CDR1 and CDR2 sequences are SQVTM and ANQGSEA. V was pared by 6 bases and J by 0 bases, with 11 bases between. The CDR3 is 13 amino acids.

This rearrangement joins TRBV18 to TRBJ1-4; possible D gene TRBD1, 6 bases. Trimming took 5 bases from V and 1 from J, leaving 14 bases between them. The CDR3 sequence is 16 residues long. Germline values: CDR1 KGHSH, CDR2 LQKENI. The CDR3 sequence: CASSSQGRGTNEKLFF. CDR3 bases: TGTGCCAGCTCAAGCCAGGGGAGGGGAACTAATGAAAAACTGTTTTTT.

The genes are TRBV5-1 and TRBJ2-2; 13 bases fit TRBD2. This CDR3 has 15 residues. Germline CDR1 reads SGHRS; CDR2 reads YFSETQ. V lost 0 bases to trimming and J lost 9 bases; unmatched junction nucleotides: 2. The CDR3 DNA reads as TGCGCCAGCAGCTTGGGGACTAGCGGGAGCTGGGAGCTGTTTTTT. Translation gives CASSLGTSGSWELFF.

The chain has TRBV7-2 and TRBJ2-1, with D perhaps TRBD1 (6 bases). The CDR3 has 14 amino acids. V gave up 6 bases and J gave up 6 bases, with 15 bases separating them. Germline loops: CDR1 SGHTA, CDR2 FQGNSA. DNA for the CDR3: TGTGCCAGCAGAACAGGGTCCAGCGCCAATGAGCAGTTCTTC. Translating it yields CASRTGSSANEQFF.

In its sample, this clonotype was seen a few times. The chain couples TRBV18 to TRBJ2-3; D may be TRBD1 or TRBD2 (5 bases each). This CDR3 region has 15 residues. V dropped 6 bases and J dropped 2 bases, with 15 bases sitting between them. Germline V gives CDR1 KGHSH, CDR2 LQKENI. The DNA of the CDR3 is TGTGCCAGCTCCCGGGACCTTGGGGCCACAGATACGCAGTATTTT. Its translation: CASSRDLGATDTQYF.

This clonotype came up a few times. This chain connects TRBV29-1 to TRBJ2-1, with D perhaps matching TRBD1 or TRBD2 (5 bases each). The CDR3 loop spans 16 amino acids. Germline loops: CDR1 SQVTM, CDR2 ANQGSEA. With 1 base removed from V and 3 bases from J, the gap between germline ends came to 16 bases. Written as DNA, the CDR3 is TGCAGCGTTGAAGGTCATGGGGGTATAATCTACAATGAGCAGTTCTTC. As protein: CSVEGHGGIIYNEQFF.

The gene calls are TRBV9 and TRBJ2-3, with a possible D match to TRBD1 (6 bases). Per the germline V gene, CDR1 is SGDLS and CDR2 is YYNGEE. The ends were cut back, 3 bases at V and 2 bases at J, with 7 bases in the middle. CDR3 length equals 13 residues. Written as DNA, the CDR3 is TGTGCCAGCAGCGGACAGGCCACAGATACGCAGTATTTT. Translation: CASSGQATDTQYF.

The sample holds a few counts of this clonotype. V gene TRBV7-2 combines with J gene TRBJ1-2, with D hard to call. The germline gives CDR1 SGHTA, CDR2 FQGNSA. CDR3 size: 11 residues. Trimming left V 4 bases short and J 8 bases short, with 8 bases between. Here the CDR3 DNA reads TGTGCCAGCAGCTCCGGAGCGGGCTACACCTTC. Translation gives CASSSGAGYTF.

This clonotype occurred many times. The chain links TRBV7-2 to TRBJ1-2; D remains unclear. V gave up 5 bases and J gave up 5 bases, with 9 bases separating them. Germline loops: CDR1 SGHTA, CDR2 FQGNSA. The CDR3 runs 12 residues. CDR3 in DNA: TGTGCCAGCAGCACAGCGTTATATGGCTACACCTTC. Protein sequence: CASSTALYGYTF.

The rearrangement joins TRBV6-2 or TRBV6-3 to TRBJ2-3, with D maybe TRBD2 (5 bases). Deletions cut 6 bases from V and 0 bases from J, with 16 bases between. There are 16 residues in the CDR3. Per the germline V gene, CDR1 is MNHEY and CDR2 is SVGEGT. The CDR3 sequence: CASRSLGRWSTDTQYF. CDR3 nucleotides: TGTGCCAGCAGATCCCTTGGGAGATGGAGCACAGATACGCAGTATTTT.

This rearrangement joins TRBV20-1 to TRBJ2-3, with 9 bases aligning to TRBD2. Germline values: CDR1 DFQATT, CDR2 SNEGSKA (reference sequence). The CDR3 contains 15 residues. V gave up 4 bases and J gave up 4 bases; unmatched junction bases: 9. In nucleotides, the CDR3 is TGCAGTGCTATCCTAGCGGGAATAAGGTCAGATACGCAGTATTTT. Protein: CSAILAGIRSDTQYF.

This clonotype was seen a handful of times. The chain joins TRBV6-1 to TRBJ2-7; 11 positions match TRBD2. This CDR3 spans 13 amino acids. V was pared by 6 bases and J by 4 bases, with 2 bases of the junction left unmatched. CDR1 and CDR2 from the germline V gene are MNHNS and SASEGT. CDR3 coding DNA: TGTGCCAGCAGATGGACTAGCGGGTACGAGCAGTACGTC. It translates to CASRWTSGYEQYV.

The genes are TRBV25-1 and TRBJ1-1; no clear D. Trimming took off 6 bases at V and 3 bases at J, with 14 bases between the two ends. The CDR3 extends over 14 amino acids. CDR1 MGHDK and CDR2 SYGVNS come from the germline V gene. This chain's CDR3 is CASRSIGVHTEAFF. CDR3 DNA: TGTGCCAGCAGGTCAATTGGGGTACACACTGAAGCTTTCTTT.

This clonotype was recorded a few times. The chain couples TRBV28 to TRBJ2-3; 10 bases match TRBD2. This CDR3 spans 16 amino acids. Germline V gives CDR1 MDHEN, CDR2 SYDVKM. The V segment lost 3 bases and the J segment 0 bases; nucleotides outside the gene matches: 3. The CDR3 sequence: CASSFILAGSTDTQYF. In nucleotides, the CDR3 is TGTGCCAGCAGTTTCATACTAGCGGGAAGCACAGATACGCAGTATTTT.

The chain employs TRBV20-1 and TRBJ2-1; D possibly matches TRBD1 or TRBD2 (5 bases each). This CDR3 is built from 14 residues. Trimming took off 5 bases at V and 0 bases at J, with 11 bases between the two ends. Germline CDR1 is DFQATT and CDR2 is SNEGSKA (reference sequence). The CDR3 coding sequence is TGCAGTGCTGGGGACCAGCTCTCCTACAATGAGCAGTTCTTC. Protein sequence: CSAGDQLSYNEQFF.

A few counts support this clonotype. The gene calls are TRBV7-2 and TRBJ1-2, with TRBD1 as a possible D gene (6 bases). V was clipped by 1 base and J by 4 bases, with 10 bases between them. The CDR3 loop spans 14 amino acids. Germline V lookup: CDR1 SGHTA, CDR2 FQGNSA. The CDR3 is CASSLVQGTYGYTF. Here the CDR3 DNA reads TGTGCCAGCAGCTTAGTTCAGGGGACCTATGGCTACACCTTC.

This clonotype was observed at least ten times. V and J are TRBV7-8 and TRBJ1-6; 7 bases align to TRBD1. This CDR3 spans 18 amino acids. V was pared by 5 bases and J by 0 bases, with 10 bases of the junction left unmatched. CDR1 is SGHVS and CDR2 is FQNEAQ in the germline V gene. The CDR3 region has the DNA TGTGCCAGCAGCCACGTACTACAGGGGAGCTCCTATAATTCACCCCTCCACTTT. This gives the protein CASSHVLQGSSYNSPLHF.

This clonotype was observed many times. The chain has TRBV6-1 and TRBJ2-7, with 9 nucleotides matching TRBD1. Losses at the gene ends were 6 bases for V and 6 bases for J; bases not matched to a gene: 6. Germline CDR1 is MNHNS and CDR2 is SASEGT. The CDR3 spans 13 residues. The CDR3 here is CASRRDRDREQYV. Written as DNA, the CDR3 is TGTGCCAGCAGACGGGACAGGGACCGCGAGCAGTACGTC.